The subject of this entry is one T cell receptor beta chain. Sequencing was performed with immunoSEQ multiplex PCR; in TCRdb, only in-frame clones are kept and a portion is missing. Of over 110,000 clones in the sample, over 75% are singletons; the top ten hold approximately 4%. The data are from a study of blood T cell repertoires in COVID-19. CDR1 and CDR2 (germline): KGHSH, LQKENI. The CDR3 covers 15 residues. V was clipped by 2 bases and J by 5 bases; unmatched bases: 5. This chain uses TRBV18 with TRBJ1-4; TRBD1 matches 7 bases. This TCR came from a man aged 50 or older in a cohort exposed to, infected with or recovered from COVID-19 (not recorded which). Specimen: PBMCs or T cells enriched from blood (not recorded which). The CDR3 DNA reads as TGTGCCAGCTCACCAAACAAGGGGGCCAATGAAAAACTGTTTTTT. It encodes CASSPNKGANEKLFF.